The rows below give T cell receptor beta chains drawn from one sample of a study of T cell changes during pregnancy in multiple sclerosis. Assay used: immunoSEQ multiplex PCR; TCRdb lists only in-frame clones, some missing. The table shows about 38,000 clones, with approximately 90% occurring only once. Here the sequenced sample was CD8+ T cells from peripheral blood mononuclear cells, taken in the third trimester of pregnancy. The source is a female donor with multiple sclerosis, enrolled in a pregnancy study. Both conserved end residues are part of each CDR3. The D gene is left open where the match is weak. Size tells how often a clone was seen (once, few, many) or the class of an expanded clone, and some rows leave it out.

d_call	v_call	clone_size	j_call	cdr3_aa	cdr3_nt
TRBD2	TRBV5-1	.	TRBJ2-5	CASSLRSGGLPETQYF	TGCGCCAGCAGTCTAAGGTCGGGGGGGTTGCCAGAGACCCAGTACTTC
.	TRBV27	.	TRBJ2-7	CASSLHSLYEQYF	TGTGCCAGCAGTCTCCACTCCCTCTACGAGCAGTACTTC
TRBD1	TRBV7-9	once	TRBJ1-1	CASSLGDREAFF	TGTGCCAGCAGCTTAGGGGACAGGGAAGCTTTCTTT
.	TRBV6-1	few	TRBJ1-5	CASSEGEFQPQHF	TGTGCCAGCAGTGAAGGAGAGTTTCAGCCCCAGCATTTT
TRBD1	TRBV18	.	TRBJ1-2	CASSPDRRGGYTF	TGTGCCAGCTCACCGGACAGGAGGGGTGGCTACACCTTC
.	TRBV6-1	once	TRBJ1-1	CASSPGEEETEAFF	TGTGCCAGCAGTCCGGGCGAGGAGGAAACTGAAGCTTTCTTT
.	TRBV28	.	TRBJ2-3	CASSLYLEGDTDTQYF	TGTGCCAGCAGTTTATACCTTGAGGGGGACACAGATACGCAGTATTTT
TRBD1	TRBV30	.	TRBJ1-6	CAYRGPSSSYNSPLHF	TGTGCCTACAGGGGTCCATCGAGCTCCTATAATTCACCCCTCCACTTT
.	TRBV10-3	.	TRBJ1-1	CAVQGTYTEAFF	TGTGCCGTCCAGGGGACCTACACTGAAGCTTTCTTT
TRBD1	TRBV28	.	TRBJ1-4	CASSGPQQGDEKLFF	TGTGCCAGCAGTGGACCGCAACAGGGGGATGAAAAACTGTTTTTT
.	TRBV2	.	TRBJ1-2	CASSEQQGWGIYGYTF	TGTGCCAGCAGTGAACAGCAGGGGTGGGGGATCTATGGCTACACCTTC
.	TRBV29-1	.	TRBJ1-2	CSVEPGYGYTF	TGCAGCGTTGAGCCCGGGTATGGCTACACCTTC
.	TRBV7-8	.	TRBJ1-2	CASSPQGINYGYTF	TGTGCCAGCAGCCCCCAGGGGATTAACTATGGCTACACCTTC
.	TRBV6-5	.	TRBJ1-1	CASSYTPNTEAFF	TGTGCCAGCAGTTACACTCCAAACACTGAAGCTTTCTTT
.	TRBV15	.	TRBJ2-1	CATNLGLGAEQFF	TGTGCCACCAACTTAGGACTGGGGGCTGAGCAGTTCTTC
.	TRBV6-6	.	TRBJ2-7	CASTDSYEQYF	TGTGCCAGCACTGACAGCTACGAGCAGTACTTC
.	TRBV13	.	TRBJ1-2	CASTQGFWGYTF	TGTGCCAGCACACAGGGTTTTTGGGGCTACACCTTC
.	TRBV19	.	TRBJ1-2	CASSVDSAPNYGYTF	TGTGCCAGTAGTGTCGACAGCGCTCCTAACTATGGCTACACCTTC
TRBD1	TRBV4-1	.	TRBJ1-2	CASSHEPGQGYYGYTF	TGCGCCAGCAGCCATGAACCGGGACAGGGGTACTATGGCTACACCTTC
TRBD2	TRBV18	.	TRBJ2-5	CASSPLEAGIETQYF	TGTGCCAGCTCACCACTAGAAGCGGGGATAGAGACCCAGTACTTC
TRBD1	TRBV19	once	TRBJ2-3	CASSTGRDRDTQYF	TGTGCCAGTAGTACCGGTCGGGACAGAGATACGCAGTATTTT
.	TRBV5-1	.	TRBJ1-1	CASSFRQGRVEAFF	TGCGCCAGCAGCTTCCGGCAGGGCCGGGTAGAAGCTTTCTTT
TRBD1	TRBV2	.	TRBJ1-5	CASIGSSGGQPQHF	TGTGCCAGCATAGGCAGCTCAGGGGGTCAGCCCCAGCATTTT
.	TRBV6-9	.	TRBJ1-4	CASLRTENEKLFF	TGTGCCAGCCTACGGACAGAAAATGAAAAACTGTTTTTT
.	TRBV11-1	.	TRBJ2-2	CASSPPGELFF	TGTGCCAGCAGCCCCCCAGGGGAGCTGTTTTTT
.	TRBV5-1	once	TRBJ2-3	CASSLDSGGDTQYF	TGCGCCAGCAGCTTGGATAGCGGCGGAGATACGCAGTATTTT
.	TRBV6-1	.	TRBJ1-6	CASGWESNSPLHF	TGTGCCAGCGGCTGGGAGTCTAATTCACCCCTCCACTTT
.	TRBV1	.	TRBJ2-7	CTSSQERTDTTTYEQYF	TGCACCAGCAGCCAGGAAAGGACAGACACTACCACCTACGAGCAGTACTTC
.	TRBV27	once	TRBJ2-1	CASSPVLYNEQFF	TGTGCCAGCAGTCCTGTCCTCTACAATGAGCAGTTCTTC
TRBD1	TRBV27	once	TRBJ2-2	CASSFLRGQNGELFF	TGTGCCAGCAGTTTTTTGAGGGGGCAAAACGGGGAGCTGTTTTTT
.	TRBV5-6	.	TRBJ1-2	CASSLGDSNGYTF	TGTGCCAGCAGCTTGGGGGACTCCAATGGCTACACCTTC
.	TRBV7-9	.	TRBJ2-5	CASSLRRGLPETQYF	TGTGCCAGCAGCTTAAGGCGGGGGCTGCCAGAGACCCAGTACTTC
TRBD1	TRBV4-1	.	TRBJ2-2	CASSQVNRGRSGELFF	TGCGCCAGCAGCCAAGTTAACAGGGGGCGATCCGGGGAGCTGTTTTTT
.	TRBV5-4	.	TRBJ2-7	CASSLGGGYEQYF	TGTGCCAGCAGCTTGGGAGGGGGCTACGAGCAGTACTTC
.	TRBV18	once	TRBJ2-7	CASSGTRPYEQYF	TGTGCCAGCTCCGGGACAAGACCCTACGAGCAGTACTTC
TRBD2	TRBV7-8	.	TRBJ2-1	CASSLALVGGSSYNEQFF	TGTGCCAGCAGCTTAGCATTGGTGGGGGGGAGCTCCTACAATGAGCAGTTCTTC
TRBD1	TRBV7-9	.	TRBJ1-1	CASSPPVGTALNTEAFF	TGTGCCAGCAGCCCCCCGGTCGGGACAGCTCTGAACACTGAAGCTTTCTTT
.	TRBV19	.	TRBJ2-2	CASINGWGAGELFF	TGTGCCAGTATAAACGGCTGGGGCGCCGGGGAGCTGTTTTTT
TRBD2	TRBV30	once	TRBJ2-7	CAWSVPAGGNEQYF	TGTGCCTGGAGTGTACCCGCGGGGGGTAACGAGCAGTACTTC
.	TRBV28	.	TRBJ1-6	CASRVGGDNSPLHF	TGTGCCAGCAGGGTAGGGGGGGATAATTCACCCCTCCACTTT
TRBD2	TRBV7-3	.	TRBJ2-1	CASSSTSGGANEQFF	TGTGCCAGCAGTTCTACTAGCGGGGGGGCGAATGAGCAGTTCTTC
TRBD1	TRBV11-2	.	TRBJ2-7	CASSLGDRFYEQYF	TGTGCCAGCAGCTTAGGGGACAGATTCTACGAGCAGTACTTC
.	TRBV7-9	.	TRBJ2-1	CASTRTNEQFF	TGTGCCAGCACACGCACTAATGAGCAGTTCTTC
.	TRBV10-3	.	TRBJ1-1	CAISVGGPTEAFF	TGTGCCATCAGTGTGGGGGGGCCGACTGAAGCTTTCTTT
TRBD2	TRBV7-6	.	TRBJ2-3	CASSRTSGADTQYF	TGTGCCAGCAGCAGGACTAGCGGGGCAGATACGCAGTATTTT
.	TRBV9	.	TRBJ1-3	CASSQGGAAGNTIYF	TGTGCCAGCAGCCAGGGTGGGGCCGCTGGAAACACCATATATTTT